The sequence of this TCR beta chain was determined in a study of blood T cell repertoires in COVID-19 (dated by TCRdb to 2020 to 2022). Regarding the complete study: Samples from collaborators originated in the United States, Italy and Spain and spanned both the acute and convalescent phases of COVID-19. The prospective study material was composed of cDNA or gDNA derived from T cells, B-cell-depleted T cells, or PBMCs. Deeply sampled blood TCRbeta repertoires from subjects exposed to, actively infected with, or recovered from COVID-19 were included in the dataset. A freely available public database, intended as a resource for researchers studying the immune response to SARS-CoV-2, is where the repertoires were released. Samples were obtained from the ongoing ImmuneRACE study (first 160 participants) and from over a thousand subjects provided by 6 global collaborators. Nearly every sample came with metadata listing a de-identified subject ID, COVID-19 status, age in years and sex. Where available, HLA class I and class II types were obtained from metadata supplied by the sample provider rather than from assay-based typing.

Points the paper makes about the study in general: The amount of clinical and demographic metadata varied by source and participant and was provided uncurated.

Trimming takes 0 bases from V and 7 bases from J, and the germline ends sit 9 bases apart. Based on the germline V gene (reference sequence), the CDR1 and CDR2 sequences are LNHNV and YYDKDF. Its CDR3 holds 13 amino acids, cysteine through phenylalanine. The read is trimmed to its CDR3 DNA, 39 bases read in frame from base 1. Remarks on this clone: It has no known antigen specificity. Base qualities are missing; no much larger clone stands one base away.

The immunoSEQ Assay, a bias-controlled multiplex PCR, was used to amplify TCRbeta CDR3 regions from genomic DNA. The source study handled its data this way. The number of nucleated cells in each sample was estimated from the amplification of reference gene primers within the assay. To quantify the absolute abundance of each unique TCRbeta CDR3 rearrangement, sequence reads were collapsed and filtered. For each sample, productive Simpson clonality was calculated by taking the square root of Simpson's diversity index across productive rearrangements. Sourced from immuneACCESS, this table was stored by TCRdb with only in-frame sequences that have V and J called. A share of the clones is absent; for the studies checked, an unresolved V gene accounts for under half, and the remainder has no known explanation. V and J calls and clone size are those listed in that table; D and trimming were worked out from the DNA. The sample includes roughly 200,000 clones, with 70% to 90% observed a single time. 4.5% to 5% of the sample comes from the top ten.

The collaborating institutions used their own protocols to collect whole blood in K2EDTA tubes. Collaborator samples were shipped for TCRbeta analysis as frozen whole blood, isolated PBMCs, or DNA extracted from either sample type. Source material: peripheral blood. The clonotype was recovered from a woman of 80 years or more with acute or convalescent COVID-19. The rearranged segments are TRBV15 and TRBJ1-2; possibly the D gene is TRBD1, per 5 matching bases. The CDR3 is CATSRERQLGYTF. The sequenced DNA: TGTGCCACCAGCAGAGAAAGACAGCTTGGCTACACCTTC.